This TCR beta chain was sequenced during a study of CD8 T cells in Susac syndrome (dated by TCRdb to between 2018 and 2020). In the study overall: Whether CD8+ T cell activation and differentiation in Susac syndrome was antigen driven was tested using repertoire sequencing. The investigation overall reported the following: The number of individuals in the TCR sequencing and HLA analysis was acknowledged as relatively small.

A distance of 8 bases separates the germline ends of V and J, which lose 5 bases and 3 bases respectively. The CDR3 runs 12 residues from the cysteine to the phenylalanine. Only the CDR3 portion is preserved as DNA: 36 bases, with reading frame beginning at the first base. The germline V gene encodes CDR1 SGHRS and CDR2 YFSETQ. This clonotype is a singleton in its sample. Its specific antigen is unknown. There are no base qualities to consult, and no much larger clone falls within one base. One read gives only weak evidence. Peripheral blood CD8+ and CD4+ T cells from healthy donors, Susac syndrome patients and multiple sclerosis patients were profiled using high-throughput TCR beta sequencing. Healthy donors were age- and sex-matched controls. Bulk CD8+ and CD4+ T cells were purified magnetically by negative isolation, whereas CD8+ TEMRA cells were enriched by FACS. Blood was drawn into EDTA tubes, processed within 24 hours, and PBMCs were isolated by density gradient centrifugation. PBMCs destined for TCR sequencing were cryopreserved in liquid nitrogen and later thawed in a 37 °C water bath. The sorted or isolated CD4+, CD8+ and CD8+ TEMRA cells reached a purity of at least 90%.

RNA was extracted using the RNeasy kit, and about 0.45 to 1 ug of the RNA was reverse transcribed with random hexamers. The immunoSEQ multiplex PCR assay, which covers 54 Vbeta and 13 Jbeta segments, was used to amplify TCR beta CDR3 regions. To correct PCR amplification bias, a synthetic template baseline was used for both primer optimization and computational correction. On the study's bioinformatics: Reads were annotated to V, D and J genes per IMGT and analyzed with immunoSEQ Analyzer, keeping only productive sequences. Clonality was computed as one minus Shannon entropy normalized by log2 of the number of productive unique sequences. For each patient and control, public and private clones were evaluated among the 100 most prevalent clones. A clone was defined as Susac-specific if it was absent from the healthy and MS cohorts, from some 1,100 published viral clones and from other ImmuneACCESS disease sequences. TCRdb reran the public reads through fastp at Q25 and MiXCR, keeping productive beta chains. Duplicate CDR3 protein sequences are folded into a single record with the most common DNA and genes. TCRdb, rather than the study authors, made the V and J calls. The sample table shows some 120,000 distinct CDR3 sequences, and about 95% are seen once. Jointly, the top ten make up roughly 0.12% of the sample.

The V and J segments used are TRBV5-1 and TRBJ2-5; no D gene is confidently identified. This clonotype was obtained from a human donor in good health. Sequences were obtained from CD4+ T cells from PBMCs. In nucleotides, the sequence is TGCGCCAGCAGACCCAACGAAGAGACCCAGTACTTC. It encodes CASRPNEETQYF. With all but the CDR3 taken from the reference TRBV5-1 and TRBJ2-5 genes, the full variable domain is: KAGVTQTPRYLIKTRGQQVTLSCSPISGHRSVSWYQQTPGQGLQFLFEYFSETQRNKGNFPGRFSGRQFSNSRSEMNVSTLELGDSALYLCASRPNEETQYFGPGTRLLVL.